This T cell receptor beta chain was sequenced for a study of T cells expressing NK-cell markers. About the research overall: The study drew TCR beta repertoires from sorted CD3+CD56+NKG2C+, CD3+CD56+NKG2C- and CD3+CD56-NKG2C+ T cells. Findings and caveats of the study: The CD3+CD56-NKG2C+ fraction of a handful of donors was also led by these clonotypes. There remained a lack of clarity about HCMV specificity of expanded NKG2C+ T cell clones. Five to seven of the donors carried dominant NKG2C+ clonotypes that took up roughly 1.0-8% of their CD8+ T cells.

Of note for this clonotype: As yet, its antigen is unknown.

CDR3 length: 16 residues. Germline V gives CDR1 MNHEY, CDR2 SVGAGI. TCRdb re-called the 5' RACE reads, yielding one record per CDR3 amino acid sequence without DNA. Reported are over 100,000 distinct CDR3 sequences; the ten largest clones contain approximately 18%. The chain combines TRBV6-5 with TRBJ2-3. Sequenced sample: blood T cells: a sorted CD56 or NKG2C T cell subset, CD4+ or CD8+ T cells, or bulk PBMC T cells (not recorded which). The clonotype was recovered from a woman between 18 and 69 years old in good health. The CDR3 protein is CASSYSMHGGTDTQYF.